This T cell receptor beta chain was sequenced for a study of T-cell memory formation after mild COVID-19. Study in general: TCR clusters were mostly donor specific.

One entry per CDR3 protein, called by TCRdb with MiXCR from the 5' RACE reads. The table lists approximately 150,000 distinct CDR3 sequences, 5.5% to 7% of them singletons. CDR3 length: 13 residues. Germline-derived CDR1 and CDR2 are LGHDT and YNNKEL (reference sequence). V dropped 1 base and J dropped 10 bases, with 11 bases sitting between them. V is TRBV3-1 and J is TRBJ2-1; the D is unclear. The source of this sequence is an adult woman who had mild COVID-19 (a few samples of this study predate the infection). Cell type and time point are not known. Sample: PBMCs or a T cell subset sorted from them (not recorded which). This CDR3 is CASSQGAPPEQFF. CDR3 sequence (DNA): TGTGCCAGCAGCCAAGGGGCCCCGCCAGAGCAGTTCTTC.